Listed below are T cell receptor beta chains from one sample, sequenced in a study of blood T cell repertoires in COVID-19. The method was immunoSEQ multiplex PCR; TCRdb's version includes in-frame clones alone and lacks a portion of them. Of roughly 140,000 clones in the sample, just under 90% were seen once. Sequencing was done on a sample of peripheral blood. The receptors were sampled from a woman aged 40 to 50 with acute or convalescent COVID-19. Each CDR3 is given with its conserved first and last residue. The D gene is left open where the match is weak. Not all rows give a size; the values are once, few, many and, for expanded clones, a class.

D gene	clone size	V gene	J gene	CDR3 protein	CDR3 DNA
TRBD2	NA	TRBV9	TRBJ2-1	CASSVTRTSGGYNEQFF	TGTGCCAGCAGCGTCACACGTACTAGCGGGGGTTACAATGAGCAGTTCTTC
TRBD2	NA	TRBV14	TRBJ2-1	CASSRRGGSNEQFF	TGTGCCAGCAGCCGACGGGGGGGCTCGAATGAGCAGTTCTTC
TRBD2	NA	TRBV5-1	TRBJ2-3	CASSVSGTGTDTQYF	TGCGCCAGCAGCGTTAGCGGGACCGGCACAGATACGCAGTATTTT
NA	NA	TRBV30	TRBJ2-1	CAWKEEVSSYNEQFF	TGTGCCTGGAAAGAGGAGGTGAGCTCCTACAATGAGCAGTTCTTC
TRBD2	NA	TRBV7-2	TRBJ2-7	CASSSLAGVEVSYEQYF	TGTGCCAGCAGTTCACTAGCGGGGGTAGAGGTGTCCTACGAGCAGTACTTC
NA	NA	TRBV5-8	TRBJ2-7	CASSLVRGYSSYEQYF	TGTGCCAGCAGCTTGGTCCGGGGGTACAGCTCCTACGAGCAGTACTTC
NA	NA	TRBV7-2	TRBJ2-3	CASRGFSGRRVIDTQYF	TGTGCCAGCAGGGGGTTTAGCGGAAGAAGGGTCATAGATACGCAGTATTTT
NA	NA	TRBV7-9	TRBJ1-1	CASSLVGEGPEAFF	TGTGCCAGCAGCTTAGTGGGAGAGGGCCCTGAAGCTTTCTTT
NA	NA	TRBV6-5	TRBJ2-2	CASSPLTPNTGELFF	TGTGCCAGCAGCCCCCTGACACCCAACACCGGGGAGCTGTTTTTT
NA	NA	TRBV7-6	TRBJ1-1	CASSPGMAMNTEAFF	TGTGCCAGCAGCCCAGGGATGGCCATGAACACTGAAGCTTTCTTT
TRBD1	NA	TRBV25-1	TRBJ1-1	CASTEDRAWGEAFF	TGTGCCAGCACAGAGGACAGGGCTTGGGGAGAAGCTTTCTTT
NA	once	TRBV7-2	TRBJ1-5	CASSLQSRKNQPQHF	TGTGCCAGCAGCCTCCAGAGCAGGAAGAATCAGCCCCAGCATTTT
NA	NA	TRBV27	TRBJ1-1	CASPFLNTEAFF	TGTGCCAGCCCTTTTTTGAACACTGAAGCTTTCTTT
TRBD1	NA	TRBV9	TRBJ1-3	CASSSPRDSSGNTIYF	TGTGCCAGCAGCTCCCCCAGGGACAGCTCTGGAAACACCATATATTTT
NA	NA	TRBV6-5	TRBJ1-2	CASIGTSVGYTF	TGTGCCAGCATCGGGACATCCGTAGGCTACACCTTC
TRBD2	NA	TRBV7-9	TRBJ2-7	CASSLGLAGEQYF	TGTGCCAGCAGCTTAGGACTAGCGGGAGAGCAGTACTTC
TRBD2	NA	TRBV5-1	TRBJ2-2	CASGPGLAGGINTGELFF	TGCGCCAGCGGACCGGGACTAGCGGGGGGAATCAACACCGGGGAGCTGTTTTTT
NA	NA	TRBV24-1	TRBJ2-5	CATSPPTGEVETQYF	TGTGCCACCAGCCCTCCCACAGGGGAGGTAGAGACCCAGTACTTC
NA	NA	TRBV9	TRBJ1-3	CASSVGWGGSGNTIYF	TGTGCCAGCAGCGTAGGTTGGGGGGGCTCTGGAAACACCATATATTTT
TRBD1	once	TRBV5-1	TRBJ2-3	CASNRGRDTQYF	TGCGCCAGCAACAGGGGGCGAGATACGCAGTATTTT
TRBD1	few	TRBV3-1/TRBV3-2	TRBJ1-5	CASSQGTAPGQVINQPQHF	TGTGCCAGCAGCCAAGGGACCGCCCCGGGACAGGTGATCAATCAGCCCCAGCATTTT
TRBD1	NA	TRBV7-9	TRBJ1-1	CASSKRQGADTEAFF	TGTGCCAGCAGCAAAAGACAGGGGGCTGACACTGAAGCTTTCTTT
NA	NA	TRBV2	TRBJ1-2	CASNLRDTMNGYTF	TGTGCCAGCAATCTCCGGGACACAATGAATGGCTACACCTTC
NA	NA	TRBV7-8	TRBJ1-5	CASSLNNREINQPQHF	TGTGCCAGCAGCTTAAACAACAGGGAGATAAATCAGCCCCAGCATTTT
NA	few	TRBV28	TRBJ1-4	CASSLGTRSIEKLFF	TGTGCCAGCAGTTTGGGGACAAGGTCTATTGAAAAACTGTTTTTT
NA	once	TRBV13	TRBJ2-1	CASSENKNVDEQFF	TGTGCCAGCAGCGAAAACAAGAACGTCGATGAGCAGTTCTTC
TRBD1	NA	TRBV9	TRBJ2-5	CASSRPNYAGQGAVWETQYF	TGTGCCAGCAGCCGACCCAACTATGCGGGACAGGGGGCAGTGTGGGAGACCCAGTACTTC
TRBD1	NA	TRBV6-1	TRBJ1-5	CASRGGTGVNQPQHF	TGTGCCAGCAGGGGGGGGACAGGGGTGAATCAGCCCCAGCATTTT
NA	NA	TRBV7-6	TRBJ2-2	CASSLVVGADTGELFF	TGTGCCAGCAGCTTAGTTGTAGGGGCCGACACCGGGGAGCTGTTTTTT
NA	NA	TRBV7-2	TRBJ1-5	CASSLEGKGGNQPQHF	TGTGCCAGCAGCTTAGAAGGGAAAGGGGGCAATCAGCCCCAGCATTTT
TRBD2	once	TRBV6-2/TRBV6-3	TRBJ2-1	CASSLPGGALYNEQFF	TGTGCCAGCAGTTTGCCCGGGGGGGCCCTCTACAATGAGCAGTTCTTC
NA	NA	TRBV2	TRBJ1-2	CASIGWDYGYTF	TGTGCCAGCATCGGGTGGGACTATGGCTACACCTTC
TRBD2	NA	TRBV4-2	TRBJ2-1	CASSQDRTSGPYNEQFF	TGTGCCAGCAGCCAAGATAGGACTAGCGGGCCGTACAATGAGCAGTTCTTC
TRBD1	NA	TRBV6-5	TRBJ1-6	CASSYNRGNSPLHF	TGTGCCAGCAGTTACAACAGGGGGAATTCACCCCTCCACTTT
NA	NA	TRBV7-2	TRBJ2-4	CASSLGVRVQNIQYF	TGTGCCAGCAGCTTAGGCGTCAGGGTACAAAACATTCAGTACTTC
NA	NA	TRBV11-2	TRBJ2-5	CASSSPTGGVETQYF	TGTGCCAGCAGCTCCCCCACAGGGGGGGTAGAGACCCAGTACTTC
TRBD2	NA	TRBV18	TRBJ2-1	CASSLTSGNEQFF	TGTGCCAGCTCGCTGACTAGCGGAAATGAGCAGTTCTTC
NA	NA	TRBV6-2/TRBV6-3	TRBJ2-2	CASSYPGELFF	TGTGCCAGCAGTTATCCGGGGGAGCTGTTTTTT
TRBD2	once	TRBV18	TRBJ2-3	CASSLPLTSGGITDTQYF	TGTGCCAGCTCCCTCCCTTTGACTAGCGGGGGGATCACAGATACGCAGTATTTT
NA	NA	TRBV12-3/TRBV12-4	TRBJ1-5	CASSWVLSGPQHF	TGTGCCAGCAGTTGGGTTCTCTCGGGACCCCAGCATTTT